This entry is about one T cell receptor (beta chain). This sample is drawn from a study of T cell responses to AZD1222 COVID-19 vaccine. Sequenced by immunoSEQ multiplex PCR; TCRdb stores in-frame clones only, minus some. Of some 130,000 clones listed, over 90% were seen once; the top ten hold just over 5%. This CDR3 is 12 amino acids long. Germline CDR1 is SGHDN and CDR2 is FVKESK. Trimming left V 3 bases short and J 4 bases short, with 7 bases between. This TCR was recovered from an adult in good health. The chain is built from TRBV14 and TRBJ2-7; D gene ambiguous. The material sequenced was peripheral blood, taken on day 0 of AZD1222 vaccination. The CDR3 loop reads CASSQGPYEQYF. For the CDR3, the DNA is TGTGCCAGCAGCCAGGGCCCGTACGAGCAGTACTTC.